This T cell receptor beta chain was retrieved from a study of cytomegalovirus exposure and HLA in healthy donors. Whole-study findings and limits: Later analysis suggested most CMV-associated TCR beta chains were HLA-restricted. Testing in vitro showed a few CMV-associated chains specific for CMV antigens. Earlier analysis yielded a pattern in which most TCR beta V segments were productive about 90% or about 30% of the time.

The PCR used 60 Vbeta and 13 Jbeta primers. Repertoires were generated with immunoSEQ multiplex PCR, while TCRdb's copy carries only in-frame clones and drops some. The sample contains tens of thousands of clones, under 70% of which appear only once. Points on this clone: Its antigen is still unknown.

The germline V gene has CDR1 SGHTA and CDR2 FQGNSA. V was shortened by 3 bases and J by 3 bases, with 11 bases between the two germline ends. The CDR3 sequence is 15 residues long. Sequencing used PBMCs. The chain combines TRBV7-2 with TRBJ2-2, with D maybe TRBD1 (6 bases). The TCR was taken from a man aged 55-75 years in good health and CMV-seropositive. CDR3 sequence (DNA): TGTGCCAGCAGCTTGGGCTCAGGGGACACCGGGGAGCTGTTTTTT. Translation gives CASSLGSGDTGELFF.